The T cell receptor beta chain under discussion was sequenced for a study of blood T cell repertoires in COVID-19. Measured with immunoSEQ multiplex PCR; TCRdb has only the in-frame clones, and not every one. This table has about 350,000 clones, 88% appearing once. Trimming shortened V by 0 bases and J by 1 base, and 3 bases separated the two germline ends. The CDR3 consists of 13 residues. Per the germline V gene, CDR1 is MGHRA and CDR2 is YSYEKL. The sample comprised PBMCs or T cells enriched from blood (not recorded which). The chain is built from TRBV4-1 and TRBJ1-1; no firm D call. The TCR comes from a woman aged 25 to 39 who had been exposed to COVID-19. The CDR3 protein is CASSQDRNTEAFF. CDR3 DNA sequence: TGCGCCAGCAGCCAAGACAGGAACACTGAAGCTTTCTTT.